Listed here are 21 T cell receptor beta chains from one sample, sequenced in a study of blood T cell repertoires in COVID-19. Method: immunoSEQ multiplex PCR; TCRdb's copy keeps in-frame clones and lacks some. The repertoire holds 60,000 to 80,000 clones, with 88% as singletons. Sequencing input: peripheral blood. These receptors all stem from a woman aged 70-85 years with acute or convalescent COVID-19.

The chain links TRBV18 to TRBJ1-6, with TRBD1 matching 9 bases. V gave up 4 bases and J gave up 8 bases; unmatched junction bases: 3. Germline values: CDR1 KGHSH, CDR2 LQKENI. CDR3 length: 14 residues. The CDR3 protein is CASSQGQGDSPLHF. The CDR3, as DNA: TGTGCCAGCTCACAGGGACAGGGTGATTCACCCCTCCACTTT.

V usage is TRBV6-5 and J usage is TRBJ1-6; the D is unclear. Germline lookup yields CDR1 MNHEY and CDR2 SVGAGI. This CDR3 is built from 14 residues. Trimming took 6 bases from V and 17 from J, leaving 23 bases between them. CDR3 residues: CASSLGDRGSPIHF. The CDR3 region has the DNA TGTGCCAGCAGCCTCGGAGATCGCGGTTCCCCCATCCACTTT.

The chain has TRBV7-2 and TRBJ2-7; D is undetermined. Per germline, CDR1 SGHTA and CDR2 FQGNSA. The V end was cut by 3 bases, the J end by 4 bases, with 7 bases between. CDR3 length: 12 amino acids. Here the CDR3 DNA reads TGTGCCAGCAGCTTTAGACTGTACGAGCAGTACTTC. Translation: CASSFRLYEQYF.

The V gene is TRBV10-1, the J gene TRBJ1-5; TRBD1 aligns across 11 bases. J gave up 0 bases and V 3 bases, and 7 bases lay outside the gene matches. Germline loops: CDR1 WNHNN, CDR2 SYGVQD (reference sequence). The CDR3 spans 18 residues. The CDR3 reads CASSDHGQGAYSNQPQHF. Written as DNA, the CDR3 is TGCGCCAGCAGTGACCACGGACAGGGGGCCTATAGCAATCAGCCCCAGCATTTT.

This chain links TRBV28 with TRBJ1-3, with 8 bases fitting TRBD1. V dropped 5 bases and J dropped 4; count of bases not matched to a gene: 7. This CDR3 is 15 amino acids long. Germline V gene lookup returns CDR1 MDHEN and CDR2 SYDVKM. This CDR3 is CASSPDREAGNTIYF. For the CDR3, the DNA is TGTGCCAGCAGTCCGGACAGGGAGGCAGGAAACACCATATATTTT. Supplemented by reference TRBV28 and TRBJ1-3, the full variable domain reads DVKVTQSSRYLVKRTGEKVFLECVQDMDHENMFWYRQDPGLGLRLIYFSYDVKMKEKGDIPEGYSVSREKKERFSLILESASTNQTSMYLCASSPDREAGNTIYFGEGSWLTVV.

This clone was seen only once. V gene TRBV20-1 combines with J gene TRBJ1-1, with D possibly matching TRBD1 (5 bases). The CDR3 has 11 residues. Trimming cost V 7 bases and J 3 bases, with 9 bases left between them. Germline assignment: CDR1 DFQATT and CDR2 SNEGSKA (reference sequence). Written as DNA, the CDR3 is TGCAGTGTTCAGGGTTACACTGAAGCTTTCTTT. Translation: CSVQGYTEAFF.

The chain links TRBV6-1 to TRBJ2-1; 13 nucleotides match TRBD2. The V gene end was trimmed by 4 bases and the J gene end by 0 bases; junction bases not matched to a gene: 6. CDR3 size: 18 residues. Germline-derived CDR1 and CDR2 are MNHNS and SASEGT. CDR3 nucleotides: TGTGCCAGCAGTGGGACTAGCGGGGGCGCCAGCTCCTACAATGAGCAGTTCTTC. Its translation: CASSGTSGGASSYNEQFF.

The chain carries TRBV6-5 and TRBJ2-1; TRBD2 is a possible D gene (5 bases). The CDR3 extends over 15 amino acids. Germline-derived CDR1 and CDR2 are MNHEY and SVGAGI. V was pared by 7 bases and J by 0 bases, with 13 bases between. The CDR3 spells CASKYGLSSYNEQFF. CDR3 sequence (DNA): TGTGCCAGCAAGTATGGACTGAGCTCCTACAATGAGCAGTTCTTC.

The chain joins TRBV14 to TRBJ2-7; D gene unclear. The CDR3 contains 12 residues. Germline loops: CDR1 SGHDN, CDR2 FVKESK. Trimming cost V 3 bases and J 0 bases, with 3 bases left between them. The CDR3 loop is CASSQYSYEQYF. The DNA for the CDR3 is TGTGCCAGCAGCCAGTACTCCTACGAGCAGTACTTC.

The chain carries TRBV3-1 (or the pseudogene TRBV3-2) and TRBJ2-7, with unresolved D. This CDR3 region has 11 residues. From germline, CDR1 is LGHDT and CDR2 YNNKEL (reference sequence). V dropped 4 bases and J dropped 5 bases, with 6 bases sitting between them. In nucleotides, the CDR3 is TGTGCCAGCAGCCTGGCCAACGAGCAGTACTTC. As protein: CASSLANEQYF.

The chain recombines TRBV10-3 with TRBJ1-5; a weak D match, TRBD1 (6 bases). CDR3 length: 17 residues. Trimming removed 5 bases at V and 0 bases at J, with 17 bases between. Germline V CDR1 and CDR2: ENHRY, SYGVKD. CDR3 amino acids: CAISSGHPRGSNQPQHF. The CDR3 region has the DNA TGTGCCATCAGTTCGGGACACCCAAGGGGTAGCAATCAGCCCCAGCATTTT.

The rearrangement uses TRBV24-1 and TRBJ1-1; 10 nucleotides line up with TRBD1. V dropped 4 bases and J dropped 4; count of bases not matched to a gene: 8. Germline V lookup: CDR1 KGHDR, CDR2 SFDVKD. The CDR3 runs to 16 residues. CDR3 sequence (DNA): TGTGCCACCAGTGACTCTCGACAGGGGGCTAGCACTGAAGCTTTCTTT. It encodes CATSDSRQGASTEAFF.

The genes are TRBV5-4 and TRBJ2-1, with 8 positions matching TRBD2. Trimming cost V 4 bases and J 4 bases; bases outside gene matches: 16. The CDR3 length is 18 residues. The germline CDR1 and CDR2 sequences are SGHNT and YYREEE (reference sequence). The CDR3 is CASSRGLSGSTPYNEQFF. Written as DNA, the CDR3 is TGTGCCAGCAGCCGTGGACTAAGCGGGAGTACCCCTTACAATGAGCAGTTCTTC. The full variable domain, rest sourced from reference TRBV5-4 and TRBJ2-1, is ETGVTQSPTHLIKTRGQQVTLRCSSQSGHNTVSWYQQALGQGPQFIFQYYREEENGRGNFPPRFSGLQFPNYSSELNVNALELDDSALYLCASSRGLSGSTPYNEQFFGPGTRLTVL.

The rearrangement joins TRBV4-3 to TRBJ2-7; 7 bases align to TRBD2. Trimming cost V 5 bases and J 2 bases; bases outside gene matches: 9. The germline V gene has CDR1 LGHNA and CDR2 YSLEER. CDR3 length: 15 residues. The CDR3 coding sequence is TGCGCCAGCAGCTTTCGAAGGGACTATGCCTACGAGCAGTACTTC. This codes for CASSFRRDYAYEQYF.

J is TRBJ2-3 and V is TRBV5-1; 10 bases fit TRBD2. The junction had 5 bases not matched to a gene; V was cut back by 4 bases and J by 0 bases. Germline lookup yields CDR1 SGHRS and CDR2 YFSETQ. The CDR3 is 16 residues long. The CDR3 sequence is CASSEPGLASTDTQYF. The CDR3 bases are TGCGCCAGCAGCGAACCGGGACTAGCGAGCACAGATACGCAGTATTTT.

The chain has TRBV7-3 and TRBJ2-2, with 8 bases lining up with TRBD2. The CDR3 contains 15 residues. J gave up 4 bases and V 2 bases, and 3 bases lay outside the gene matches. Looked up from germline, CDR1 is SGHTA and CDR2 is FQGTGA. CDR3 DNA: TGTGCCAGCAGCTTAGGCGGGAGGTTCACCGGGGAGCTGTTTTTT. Amino acids: CASSLGGRFTGELFF.

The count of this clone is one. V gene TRBV19 combines with J gene TRBJ1-1; D ambiguous. Germline V gene sequence: CDR1 LNHDA, CDR2 SQIVND (reference sequence). The V end lost 8 bases, the J end lost 2 bases, and 9 bases lay between the germline ends. CDR3 length: 12 amino acids. The CDR3 protein is CASGGRNTEAFF. Here the CDR3 DNA reads TGTGCCAGTGGAGGGAGAAACACTGAAGCTTTCTTT.

This clone was recorded a few times. This chain connects TRBV10-3 to TRBJ1-1; TRBD1 is a possible D gene (6 bases). The CDR3 is made up of 12 amino acids. V was clipped by 2 bases and J by 7 bases, with 8 bases between them. Germline-derived CDR1 and CDR2 are ENHRY and SYGVKD. The CDR3 spells CAISETGLEAFF. CDR3 DNA: TGTGCCATCAGTGAGACAGGGCTTGAAGCTTTCTTT.

This rearrangement joins TRBV5-6 to TRBJ1-2, with 9 bases aligning to TRBD1. Trimming took 4 bases from V and 4 from J; bases not matched to a gene: 14. CDR1 is SGHDT and CDR2 is YYEEEE in the germline V gene. The CDR3 length is 17 residues. DNA of the CDR3: TGTGCCAGCAGCCTGGGGGCAACAGGGGGCGGAATCTATGGCTACACCTTC. It encodes CASSLGATGGGIYGYTF.

This chain connects TRBV27 to TRBJ2-2; D possibly corresponds to TRBD2 (6 bases). V was cut by 6 bases and J by 2 bases, with 13 bases left in between. The CDR3 spans 15 residues. The germline CDR1 and CDR2 sequences are MNHEY and SMNVEV (reference sequence). The CDR3 sequence: CASRRGPTNTGELFF. The CDR3 nucleotides read TGTGCCAGCAGGCGGGGTCCTACCAACACCGGGGAGCTGTTTTTT.

The chain carries TRBV2 and TRBJ1-1, with a tentative D call TRBD1 (6 bases). The CDR3 has 13 amino acids. The V end lost 3 bases, the J end lost 5 bases, and 10 bases lay between the germline ends. Germline V gives CDR1 SNHLY, CDR2 FYNNEI. The CDR3, as DNA: TGTGCCAGCAGTGATCAGGGGTGGACTGAAGCTTTCTTT. It yields the protein CASSDQGWTEAFF.